Many counts were recorded for the clone carrying this TCR beta chain. Alongside a J-beta primer mix, a sample-barcoded 5' primer served in a second PCR lasting 7 to 11 cycles. TCRdb reprocessed the 5' RACE reads via MiXCR and lists one record per CDR3 protein. Among about 930,000 distinct CDR3 sequences listed, about 27% were seen once. This entry comes from a study of blood T cells in healthy people across ages. Germline V CDR1 and CDR2: LGHDT, YNNKEL (reference sequence). The CDR3 length is 18 residues. Trimming left V 3 bases short and J 2 bases short, with 17 bases between. Separately, the same data were catalogued under a study of T cells of mothers and their children. As that study records: Biologically related mothers and children overlapped slightly more than unrelated pairs, a non-significant difference.

The sequence derives from a woman aged 40 to 49 in good health. J is TRBJ2-6 and V is TRBV3-1; D call uncertain. Sequencing input: blood. The CDR3 sequence: CASSHGLTFGPGANVLTF. In DNA form, the CDR3 reads TGTGCCAGCAGCCATGGTCTGACGTTTGGTCCTGGGGCCAACGTCCTGACTTTC.